This T cell receptor (beta chain) came from a study of blood T cell repertoires in COVID-19. The junction had 3 bases not matched to a gene; V was cut back by 3 bases and J by 2 bases. In germline, CDR1 is GTSNPN, CDR2 SVGIG (reference sequence). The CDR3 sequence is 13 residues long. The Seattle site enrolled patients during active infection and followed them longitudinally. There are a few counts of this clone. TCRdb's table, derived via immunoSEQ multiplex PCR, lists solely in-frame clones and lacks some. Of approximately 28,000 clones listed, 85% to 95% are singletons. The origin of this receptor is a woman in her seventies with COVID-19, enrolled during active disease. Sequencing was performed on peripheral blood. The chain recombines TRBV30 with TRBJ2-7; 8 nucleotides match TRBD1. The CDR3 loop is CAWRRDRPYEQYF. The DNA for the CDR3 is TGTGCCTGGAGACGGGACAGGCCCTACGAGCAGTACTTC.